This T cell receptor beta chain was captured in a study of T cells in Graves' hyperthyroidism and ophthalmopathy. About this clonotype itself: Possible read error: a much larger clone is one base away.

The investigators amplified TCR beta CDR3 regions from RNA transcripts. The HTBI set primed first-round TCR CDR3 RT-PCR. TCRdb reprocessed the multiplex PCR reads via MiXCR and lists one record per CDR3 protein. There are under 450,000 distinct CDR3 sequences in the sample; more than 15% occur only once, and around 7% lies in the top ten. Graves' hyperthyroidism is called stable when ophthalmopathy does not progress within 18 months. Together with thyroid ultrasound, orbital computed tomography, serum thyroxine and TRAb, clinical symptoms were used for diagnoses. Germline lookup yields CDR1 LGHDT and CDR2 YNNKEL (reference sequence). Between the trimmed V and J ends, which lost 0 bases and 9 bases, there was a span of 14 bases. This CDR3 is 14 amino acids long.

The source of this sequence is a woman in her late teens or twenties with Graves' hyperthyroidism. The rearrangement links TRBV3-1 to TRBJ2-5; possible D gene TRBD2, 5 bases. The sample was blood. The CDR3 nucleotides are TGTGCCAGCAGCCAAGAGGGCAGGTTCGGGGCCCAGTACTTC. Protein sequence: CASSQEGRFGAQYF.